This T cell receptor (beta chain) was recovered during a study of blood T cell repertoires in COVID-19. The germline V gene has CDR1 GTSNPN and CDR2 SVGIG (reference sequence). The CDR3 totals 14 residues. Deletions cut 3 bases from V and 8 bases from J, with 19 bases between. In the source study's methods: Cell counts per sample came from amplifying reference gene primers. The assay was immunoSEQ multiplex PCR, and TCRdb's table has in-frame clones only and misses some. The DNA was the basis for D and trimming; V, J and clone size are from that table. The data contain tens of thousands of clones, about 90% of them singletons.

The source is a man in his fifties or sixties with active COVID-19. Sample: peripheral blood. This chain connects TRBV30 to TRBJ1-2; tentatively, D is TRBD1 (6 bases). As DNA, the CDR3 is TGTGCCTGGAGAGTCCATGGGACATTAGGCGGCTACACCTTC. It codes for CAWRVHGTLGGYTF.